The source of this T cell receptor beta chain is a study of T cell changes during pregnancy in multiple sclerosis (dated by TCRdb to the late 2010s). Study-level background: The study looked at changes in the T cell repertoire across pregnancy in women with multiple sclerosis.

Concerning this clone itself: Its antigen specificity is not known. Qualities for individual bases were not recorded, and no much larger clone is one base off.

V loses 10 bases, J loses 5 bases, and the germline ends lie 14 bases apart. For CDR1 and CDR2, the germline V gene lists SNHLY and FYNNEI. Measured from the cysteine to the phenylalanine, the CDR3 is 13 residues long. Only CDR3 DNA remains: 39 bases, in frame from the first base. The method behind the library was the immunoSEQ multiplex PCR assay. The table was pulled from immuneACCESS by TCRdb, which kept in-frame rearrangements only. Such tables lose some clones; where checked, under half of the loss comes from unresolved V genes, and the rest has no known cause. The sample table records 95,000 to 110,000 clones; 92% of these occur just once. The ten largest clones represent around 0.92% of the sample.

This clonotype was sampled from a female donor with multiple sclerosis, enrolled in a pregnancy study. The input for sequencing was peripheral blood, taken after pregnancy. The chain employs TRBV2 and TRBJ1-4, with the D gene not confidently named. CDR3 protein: CATLLRRNEKLFF. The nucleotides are TGTGCCACCCTGCTCCGGCGGAATGAAAAACTGTTTTTT.